These 25 T cell receptor beta chains were sequenced from one sample in a study of molecular identifiers for immune sequencing clone quantification (dated by TCRdb to the late 2010s). The library was built by means of PCR. Instrument on record: NextSeq 500. TCRdb reprocessed the public reads (quality trimming at Q25 with fastp, clone calling with MiXCR) and kept in-frame beta chains. Duplicate CDR3 protein sequences are folded into a single record with the most common DNA and genes. The sample yields hundreds of thousands of distinct CDR3 sequences; about 25% were counted once. The ten most abundant clones make up about 0.73% of the sample. Sequencing input: naive CD8+ T cells from blood, with Jurkat cell RNA spiked in. This specimen's cell subset or site label, per the study, means: FACS-sorted CD8+CD4-CCR7+CD45RA+ naive T cells. These receptors came from a human donor in good health. Some libraries in this study had Jurkat cell RNA spiked in.

This chain links TRBV2 with TRBJ2-7, with D unclear. The CDR3 contains 13 residues. Trimming removed 9 bases from V and 6 bases from J, with 18 bases in between. Germline assignment: CDR1 SNHLY and CDR2 FYNNEI. CDR3 loop: CASGVGFSGEQYF. CDR3 in DNA: TGTGCCAGTGGGGTCGGGTTCTCGGGCGAGCAGTACTTC.

As regards this clonotype: The junction differs from germline at one of its ends, possibly a read error. The V call is TRBV11-2, the J call TRBJ2-5; 9 nucleotides match TRBD1. CDR1 SGHAT and CDR2 FQNNGV come from the germline V gene. This CDR3 is 16 amino acids long. CDR3 nucleotides: TGTGCCGGCAGCCAGCCGAGACAGGGGGTCCAAGAGACCCAGTACTTC. The encoded protein is CAGSQPRQGVQETQYF.

The rearrangement uses TRBV7-9 and TRBJ1-3; TRBD1 matches 10 bases. The J segment lost 5 bases and the V segment lost 7 bases, leaving 14 bases of the junction unmatched. Germline V CDR1 and CDR2: SEHNR, FQNEAQ (reference sequence). The CDR3 runs 17 residues. CDR3 sequence reads: CASNSPGETGGRNTIYF. The CDR3 nucleotides are TGTGCCAGCAACTCTCCCGGAGAGACAGGGGGCAGAAACACCATATATTTT. Full variable domain (outside the CDR3, taken from reference TRBV7-9 and TRBJ1-3): DTGVSQNPRHKITKRGQNVTFRCDPISEHNRLYWYRQTLGQGPEFLTYFQNEAQLEKSRLLSDRFSAERPKGSFSTLEIQRTEQGDSAMYLCASNSPGETGGRNTIYFGEGSWLTVV.

The sample holds many counts of this clonotype. This chain uses TRBV9 with TRBJ1-4; weak D call: TRBD1 (6 bases). This CDR3 contains 13 residues. V shed 4 bases and J shed 8 bases, with 12 bases lying between them. The germline gives CDR1 SGDLS, CDR2 YYNGEE. The CDR3 loop reads CASSPLGQEKLFF. The CDR3 region has the DNA TGTGCCAGCAGCCCCTTAGGACAGGAAAAACTGTTTTTT. The full variable domain, in which reference TRBV9 and TRBJ1-4 provide the parts outside the CDR3, is DSGVTQTPKHLITATGQRVTLRCSPRSGDLSVYWYQQSLDQGLQFLIQYYNGEERAKGNILERFSAQQFPDLHSELNLSSLELGDSALYFCASSPLGQEKLFFGSGTQLSVL.

The table lists this clonotype with a few counts. The rearrangement uses TRBV19 and TRBJ1-1, with D possibly being TRBD1 (6 bases). This CDR3 has 16 amino acids. Germline CDR1 LNHDA, CDR2 SQIVND (reference sequence). The germline V and J ends were trimmed by 5 bases and 1 base, with 17 bases remaining between them. The CDR3 sequence is CASSPRTVKRNTEAFF. CDR3 DNA sequence: TGTGCCAGTAGTCCCCGGACAGTGAAGAGGAACACTGAAGCTTTCTTT. The complete variable domain, with remaining parts taken from reference TRBV19 and TRBJ1-1, reads DGGITQSPKYLFRKEGQNVTLSCEQNLNHDAMYWYRQDPGQGLRLIYYSQIVNDFQKGDIAEGYSVSREKKESFPLTVTSAQKNPTAFYLCASSPRTVKRNTEAFFGQGTRLTVV.

This clonotype was recorded many times. The chain recombines TRBV6-6 with TRBJ1-1; D is unresolved. This CDR3 has 13 amino acids. Trimming removed 5 bases from V and 8 bases from J, with 15 bases in between. Per germline, CDR1 MNHNY and CDR2 SVGAGI (reference sequence). CDR3 in amino acids: CASSVIGSPEAFF. Here the CDR3 DNA reads TGTGCCAGCAGTGTAATAGGGAGTCCGGAAGCTTTCTTT.

The chain links TRBV30 to TRBJ1-1; D remains ambiguous. Germline CDR1 is GTSNPN and CDR2 is SVGIG (reference sequence). The CDR3 contains 12 residues. V was shortened by 0 bases and J by 7 bases, with 9 bases between the two germline ends. CDR3 nucleotides: TGTGCCTGGAGTGTACCGATCATTGAAGCTTTCTTT. As protein: CAWSVPIIEAFF.

The chain uses TRBV4-3 and TRBJ2-1; D perhaps matches TRBD2 (5 bases). The CDR3 contains 17 residues. The germline V gene has CDR1 LGHNA and CDR2 YSLEER. Trimming took off 0 bases at V and 3 bases at J, with 15 bases between the two ends. The CDR3 region has the DNA TGCGCCAGCAGCCAAGATTTCCCCAGCGGTCTCTACAATGAGCAGTTCTTC. Protein product: CASSQDFPSGLYNEQFF.

V gene TRBV28 combines with J gene TRBJ2-3; maybe TRBD2 (6 bases). The germline V gene encodes CDR1 MDHEN and CDR2 SYDVKM. V lost 1 base and J lost 4, with 15 bases in between. This CDR3 has 16 amino acids. DNA of the CDR3: TGTGCCAGCAGTTTATTTGGCGGGACTTCGCCAGATACGCAGTATTTT. Amino acid sequence: CASSLFGGTSPDTQYF.

Comment on this clonotype: Compared with germline, one end of the junction differs, possibly owing to a read error. This chain connects TRBV5-1 to TRBJ1-3, with no clear D. Germline V gene sequence: CDR1 SGHRS, CDR2 YFSETQ. The CDR3 is 14 residues long. The chain's CDR3 is CASSQTDSVNTIYF. CDR3 sequence (DNA): TGCGCCAGCAGCCAAACAGACTCTGTAAACACCATATATTTT.

V is TRBV15 and J is TRBJ2-7, with 10 bases aligning to TRBD1. With V trimmed by 3 bases and J by 3 bases, 5 bases remained unmatched. CDR1 is LNHNV, CDR2 YYDKDF, per germline (reference sequence). The CDR3 length is 15 residues. The CDR3 bases are TGTGCCACCAGCAGCCGCGGGACAGGGGACTACGAGCAGTACTTC. Amino acid sequence: CATSSRGTGDYEQYF.

This clonotype was detected ten times or more. The chain joins TRBV15 to TRBJ1-5; no definite D call. V was clipped by 0 bases and J by 4 bases, with 10 bases between them. Germline V gene sequence: CDR1 LNHNV, CDR2 YYDKDF (reference sequence). CDR3 size: 15 residues. The CDR3 sequence: CATSRDRGVNQPQHF. The CDR3 bases are TGTGCCACCAGCAGAGATCGGGGTGTTAATCAGCCCCAGCATTTT.

Regarding this clonotype: At one end the junction does not follow the germline gene, possibly because of a read error. This chain joins TRBV30 and TRBJ2-7, with D possibly matching TRBD1 (6 bases). Germline lookup yields CDR1 GTSNPN and CDR2 SVGIG (reference sequence). This CDR3 is 14 amino acids long. CDR3 DNA: TGTGCCTGGAGTTTCGGCAGGGGATCCTACAAGCAGTACTTC. This sequence encodes CAWSFGRGSYKQYF.

This clonotype appeared a few times. Because it lacks the conserved phenylalanine or tryptophan at the end, this CDR3 is likely a read error. The chain links TRBV29-1 to TRBJ2-2; D uncertain. Germline V gives CDR1 SQVTM, CDR2 ANQGSEA. V shed 3 bases and J shed 7 bases, with 6 bases lying between them. The CDR3 is made up of 11 amino acids. This CDR3 is CSVEGNGELFL. CDR3 sequence (DNA): TGCAGCGTTGAGGGCAACGGGGAGCTGTTTCTT.

This clonotype has only a few counts. This chain connects TRBV11-2 to TRBJ2-5, with D perhaps given as TRBD1 or TRBD2 (5 bases each). Germline V lookup: CDR1 SGHAT, CDR2 FQNNGV. The CDR3 runs to 16 residues. Trimming pared 4 bases from V and 2 bases from J, leaving 17 bases between. In DNA form, the CDR3 reads TGTGCCAGCAGCTCCGTGGGGGAGTTAAATCAAGAGACCCAGTACTTC. Protein product: CASSSVGELNQETQYF. Complete variable domain (other parts from reference TRBV11-2 and TRBJ2-5): EAGVAQSPRYKIIEKRQSVAFWCNPISGHATLYWYQQILGQGPKLLIQFQNNGVVDDSQLPKDRFSAERLKGVDSTLKIQPAKLEDSAVYLCASSSVGELNQETQYFGPGTRLLVL.

This clonotype was counted at least ten times. The rearrangement links TRBV12-3 or TRBV12-4 to TRBJ1-1; no clear D. The CDR3 is 11 residues long. Trimming removed 3 bases at V and 3 bases at J, with 2 bases between. The CDR3 loop is CASSFHTEAFF. The DNA of the CDR3 is TGTGCCAGCAGTTTCCACACTGAAGCTTTCTTT.

This clonotype was found a few times. One junction end disagrees with the germline gene, perhaps due to a read error. The chain links TRBV27 to TRBJ2-7; 8 bases align to TRBD2. There are 13 residues in the CDR3. CDR1 and CDR2 from the germline V gene are MNHEY and SMNVEV (reference sequence). CDR3 bases: TGTGCCAGCGGTTTAGCGGGGAGCCACGAGCAGTACTTC. Protein: CASGLAGSHEQYF.

This clonotype was seen only a few times. This chain joins TRBV20-1 and TRBJ2-1, with TRBD2 identical over 16 bases. The length of the CDR3 is 16 residues. With V trimmed by 6 bases and J by 7 bases, 9 bases remained unmatched. Germline V gene lookup returns CDR1 DFQATT and CDR2 SNEGSKA (reference sequence). The CDR3 reads CSAGGLAGGPGNEQFF. CDR3 nucleotide sequence: TGCAGTGCGGGGGGACTAGCGGGAGGGCCAGGTAATGAGCAGTTCTTC.

Points on this clonotype: A read error may account for a junction end that differs from germline. The J gene is TRBJ2-5, the V gene TRBV27; TRBD2 aligns across 8 bases. CDR3 length equals 17 residues. Germline CDR1 is MNHEY and CDR2 is SMNVEV (reference sequence). CDR3 region: CARSAGLAGGNHAPPSF. CDR3 nucleotides: TGTGCCCGCAGTGCCGGCCTAGCGGGCGGCAACCACGCGCCCCCGTCCTTC.

This clonotype was found a few times. The chain carries TRBV6-2 or TRBV6-3 and TRBJ2-3; D call uncertain. From germline, CDR1 is MNHEY and CDR2 SVGEGT. V was shortened by 5 bases and J by 1 base, with 10 bases between the two germline ends. The CDR3 runs to 14 residues. The CDR3 DNA is TGTGCCAGCAGTGGACCCCGAGGCACAGATACGCAGTATTTT. Residues: CASSGPRGTDTQYF.

About this clonotype: This may be a read error, as it is one base from a much larger clone. The V call is TRBV28, the J call TRBJ2-7; D is unclear. CDR1 and CDR2 from the germline V gene are MDHEN and SYDVKM. Between the trimmed V and J ends, which lost 2 bases and 1 base, there was a span of 12 bases. CDR3 length: 15 amino acids. The CDR3 loop is CASSLNFGQSYEQYF. CDR3 in DNA: TGTGCCAGCAGTTTAAATTTCGGGCAGTCCTACGAGCAGTACTTC.

The V gene is TRBV29-1, the J gene TRBJ1-2; TRBD1 agrees at 7 bases. Germline assignment: CDR1 SQVTM and CDR2 ANQGSEA. Losses at the gene ends were 0 bases for V and 6 bases for J; bases not matched to a gene: 10. The CDR3 sequence is 15 residues long. CDR3 nucleotide sequence: TGCAGCGTTGAAGATCCAGGGGGACCTACTGATGGCTACACCTTC. Translating gives CSVEDPGGPTDGYTF.

With respect to this clonotype: A much bigger clone sits one base away, suggesting this may be a read error. Lacking the conserved final phenylalanine or tryptophan, this CDR3 likely reflects a read error. The chain couples TRBV20-1 to TRBJ2-3; tentative D call: TRBD2 (6 bases). Deletions cut 3 bases from V and 6 bases from J, with 10 bases between. Germline V gene sequence: CDR1 DFQATT, CDR2 SNEGSKA (reference sequence). The CDR3 has 12 amino acids. CDR3 DNA sequence: TGCAGTGCTAGCCGGGAGTCGGATACGCAGTATATT. This codes for CSASRESDTQYI.

The chain joins TRBV19 to TRBJ2-3; D uncertain. Germline V CDR1 and CDR2: LNHDA, SQIVND (reference sequence). The V end lost 2 bases, the J end lost 2 bases, and 8 bases lay between the germline ends. The CDR3 loop spans 14 amino acids. The CDR3 coding sequence is TGTGCCAGTAGTATAAGGGAAATCACAGATACGCAGTATTTT. Translating it yields CASSIREITDTQYF.

This clonotype was detected only a few times. The chain combines TRBV11-3 with TRBJ2-1, with 9 bases that match TRBD1. Germline-derived CDR1 and CDR2 are SGHNT and YENEEA. J was trimmed by 5 bases and V by 3 bases; bases with no gene match: 5. The CDR3 is made up of 15 amino acids. Here the CDR3 DNA reads TGTGCCAGCAGCTTCCGACAGGGGGGCCACAATGAGCAGTTCTTC. Its translation is CASSFRQGGHNEQFF. Together with reference TRBV11-3 and TRBJ2-1, the CDR3 gives the full variable domain: EAGVVQSPRYKIIEKKQPVAFWCNPISGHNTLYWYLQNLGQGPELLIRYENEEAVDDSQLPKDRFSAERLKGVDSTLKIQPAELGDSAVYLCASSFRQGGHNEQFFGPGTRLTVL.